The source of this TCR beta chain is a study of blood T cell repertoires in COVID-19. About the research overall: Samples representing acute and convalescent COVID-19 were sourced from the United States, Italy and Spain. Sample material is recorded as cDNA or gDNA derived from T cells, B-cell-depleted T cells, or PBMCs.

This clone appeared a few times. Per the authors' pipeline: Nucleated cell number was recorded as an estimate derived from reference gene primer amplification. Using immunoSEQ multiplex PCR, the repertoire was profiled, and TCRdb retains in-frame clones only, with some absent. The V and J calls and the clone size are those of that table, but D and trimming were determined from the DNA. The sample lists about 150,000 clones, around 82% occurring once. CDR3 length equals 16 residues. After removal of 7 bases from V and 5 bases from J, the junction contained 13 bases not matched to a gene. The germline V gene encodes CDR1 SQVTM and CDR2 ANQGSEA.

V and J are TRBV29-1 and TRBJ2-2; 10 bases match TRBD1. The sample was peripheral blood. The TCR sequence derives from a woman at least 80 years old with acute or convalescent COVID-19. DNA for the CDR3: TGCAGCGCAAAGCAGCCAGGGACAGGGGTGACCGGGGAGCTGTTTTTT. Its translation is CSAKQPGTGVTGELFF.